This entry describes one TCR beta chain. This specimen belongs to a study of blood T cell repertoires in COVID-19. Produced via immunoSEQ multiplex PCR; TCRdb's table is partial and in-frame only. The data hold more than 85,000 clones, with approximately 84% observed a single time. The sample consisted of peripheral blood. This TCR came from a man aged 35 to 55 with active or convalescent COVID-19.

The CDR3 is CASSLASLAGVETQYF. CDR3 DNA: TGTGCCAGCAGCTTAGCGTCGCTAGCGGGGGTGGAGACCCAGTACTTC. The V gene is TRBV7-6, the J gene TRBJ2-5; 10 positions agree with TRBD2. CDR1 is SGHVS and CDR2 is FNYEAQ in the germline V gene. The CDR3 has 16 residues. J was trimmed by 5 bases and V by 0 bases; bases with no gene match: 6. Variable domain in full (rest from reference TRBV7-6 and TRBJ2-5): GAGVSQSPRYKVTKRGQDVALRCDPISGHVSLYWYRQALGQGPEFLTYFNYEAQQDKSGLPNDRFSAERPEGSISTLTIQRTEQRDSAMYRCASSLASLAGVETQYFGPGTRLLVL.